These 8 T cell receptor beta chains share one sample of origin, sequenced in a study of type 1 regulatory T cells. TCRdb reprocessed the reads via MiXCR and lists one record per CDR3 protein. The sample gives around 65,000 distinct CDR3 sequences, 45% to 50% of which show up once; more than 2% is in the top ten. These receptors are not linked to any known antigen. The sequenced sample was cultured non-Tr1 T cells, either the whole culture or a sorted T cell fraction (not recorded which). The receptors stem from a human donor in good health.

This clonotype was counted between two and nine times. The V and J genes are TRBV7-2 and TRBJ2-2; D call uncertain. From germline, CDR1 is SGHTA and CDR2 FQGNSA. The CDR3 sequence is 16 residues long. With 2 bases removed from V and 6 bases from J, the gap between germline ends came to 16 bases. The CDR3 nucleotides read TGTGCCAGCAGCTTACCCGCATTCGGCGAGGCCGGGGAGCTGTTTTTT. Encoded protein: CASSLPAFGEAGELFF.

This clonotype occurred once. One junction end disagrees with the germline gene, perhaps due to a read error. The rearrangement joins TRBV11-2 to TRBJ1-4; TRBD1 might be the D (6 bases). This CDR3 has 20 amino acids. Germline V gives CDR1 SGHAT, CDR2 FQNNGV. The CDR3 here is CASSYRGRRLGQRTNEKLFF. As DNA, the CDR3 is TGCGCCAGCAGTTATAGGGGTCGGCGTCTGGGACAAAGAACTAATGAAAAACTGTTTTTT.

J is TRBJ2-5 and V is TRBV6-1; TRBD2 agrees at 9 bases. Germline CDR1 MNHNS, CDR2 SASEGT. This CDR3 spans 16 amino acids. Trimming removed 3 bases from V and 4 bases from J; junction bases left unmatched: 9. CDR3 loop: CASSDNSGGLGETQYF. For the CDR3, the DNA is TGTGCCAGCAGTGATAATAGCGGGGGTTTGGGAGAGACCCAGTACTTC.

This clonotype came up a few times. This sequence joins TRBV4-1 and TRBJ1-6; TRBD1 aligns across 7 bases. V shed 2 bases, J shed 9 bases, and the junction held 13 bases outside the gene matches. The germline V gene encodes CDR1 MGHRA and CDR2 YSYEKL. This CDR3 contains 17 residues. The CDR3 protein is CASSQLNTGARVSPLHF. As DNA, the CDR3 is TGCGCCAGCAGCCAACTAAACACAGGGGCGAGGGTTTCACCCCTCCACTTT.

The chain carries TRBV7-3 and TRBJ1-1; possible D gene TRBD1, 5 bases. The CDR3 runs 14 residues. Germline CDR1 is SGHTA and CDR2 is FQGTGA. V was cut by 5 bases and J by 0 bases, with 10 bases left in between. The CDR3 DNA sequence: TGTGCCAGCAGCCCCGACAGCATGAACACTGAAGCTTTCTTT. This sequence encodes CASSPDSMNTEAFF.

The chain links TRBV12-3 or TRBV12-4 to TRBJ2-7; 10 bases are a match to TRBD1. V lost 5 bases and J lost 4; bases outside the gene matches: 8. The CDR3 has 15 amino acids. In DNA form, the CDR3 reads TGTGCCAGCAGTCCCCGGGACAGGGGTACGTACGAGCAGTACTTC. Amino acids: CASSPRDRGTYEQYF.

The rearrangement joins TRBV21-1 to TRBJ2-7; TRBD1 was called by the table and not checked on the DNA. TRBV21-1 is a known pseudogene. The CDR3 is made up of 13 amino acids. DNA of the CDR3: TGTGCCTCCCGGAGGCGAGGTCCCTACGAGCAGTACTTC. It codes for CASRRRGPYEQYF.

The chain couples TRBV24-1 to TRBJ1-1; D not certain. CDR3 length equals 13 residues. Germline-derived CDR1 and CDR2 are KGHDR and SFDVKD. Trimming pared 3 bases from V and 2 bases from J, leaving 6 bases between. The CDR3 is CATSDISNTEAFF. As DNA, the CDR3 is TGTGCCACCAGTGATATCAGTAACACTGAAGCTTTCTTT.